The 22 T cell receptor beta chains below were found in one sample sequenced in a study of shared clonotypes between healthy human individuals (dated by TCRdb to 2018 to 2021). Libraries were prepared through the immunoSEQ multiplex PCR assay. Not all clones reach the TCRdb copy of this immuneACCESS table, which keeps in-frame sequences only. Checked studies attribute under half of the gap to unresolved V genes and leave the rest unexplained. The sample table holds roughly 490,000 clones, of which roughly 85% were seen once. The ten biggest clones cover more than 10% of the sample. The sample taken for sequencing was PBMCs. Receptor source: a woman aged 40 to 55 in good health. Some clones in this sample may be carry-over from other donors' samples.

The CDR3 region has the DNA TGTGCCAGCAGCTACACAGATACGCAGTATTTT. Translating gives CASSYTDTQYF. V usage is TRBV7-9 and J usage is TRBJ2-3; D is unresolved. CDR1 is SEHNR and CDR2 is FQNEAQ in the germline V gene (reference sequence). The CDR3 is 11 amino acids. Trimming took off 4 bases at V and 2 bases at J, with 1 base between the two ends.

The CDR3 bases are TGTGCCAGCAGTGAAGGAGGGGACCAGGGGCTACAGCATTTT. Protein: CASSEGGDQGLQHF. The gene calls are TRBV6-1 and TRBJ1-5; TRBD1 is a possible D gene (6 bases). V was trimmed by 1 base and J by 13 bases, leaving 17 bases between them. This CDR3 has 14 amino acids. The germline CDR1 and CDR2 sequences are MNHNS and SASEGT.

The chain recombines TRBV7-3 with TRBJ1-1, with D possibly matching TRBD1 (5 bases). This CDR3 spans 15 amino acids. Germline V CDR1 and CDR2: SGHTA, FQGTGA. Trimming took 1 base from V and 3 from J, leaving 12 bases between them. The CDR3 here is CASSLIGRGYTEAFF. The CDR3 DNA reads as TGTGCCAGCAGCTTAATCGGACGGGGGTACACTGAAGCTTTCTTT.

The DNA of the CDR3 is TGTGCCAGTTCCACTAGACCCGATACCTACGAGCAGTACTTC. Translation gives CASSTRPDTYEQYF. The chain joins TRBV9 to TRBJ2-7; possible D gene TRBD2, 5 bases. Trimming took off 8 bases at V and 2 bases at J, with 17 bases between the two ends. CDR3 length equals 14 residues. Germline assignment: CDR1 SGDLS and CDR2 YYNGEE.

The chain couples TRBV5-1 to TRBJ1-5; TRBD1 matches at 12 bases. Losses at the gene ends were 0 bases for V and 4 bases for J; bases not matched to a gene: 2. Germline values: CDR1 SGHRS, CDR2 YFSETQ. The CDR3 has 16 residues. CDR3 loop: CASSLGGQGANQPQHF. CDR3 coding DNA: TGCGCCAGCAGCTTGGGGGGACAGGGGGCGAATCAGCCCCAGCATTTT.

The CDR3 sequence is CASSRDRGAEAFF. The CDR3 nucleotides are TGTGCCAGCAGCCGAGACAGGGGCGCTGAAGCTTTCTTT. J is TRBJ1-1 and V is TRBV7-8, with 8 nucleotides matching TRBD1. V gave up 5 bases and J gave up 6 bases; unmatched junction bases: 5. The CDR3 sequence is 13 residues long. From germline, CDR1 is SGHVS and CDR2 FQNEAQ. The variable domain in full, completed from reference TRBV7-8 and TRBJ1-1, reads GAGVSQSPRYKVAKRGQDVALRCDPISGHVSLFWYQQALGQGPEFLTYFQNEAQLDKSGLPSDRFFAERPEGSVSTLKIQRTQQEDSAVYLCASSRDRGAEAFFGQGTRLTVV.

This clone appeared a few times. The chain couples TRBV6-1 to TRBJ2-6; D remains ambiguous. Germline V CDR1 and CDR2: MNHNS, SASEGT. The CDR3 spans 15 residues. V was trimmed by 4 bases and J by 1 base, leaving 8 bases between them. CDR3 amino acids: CASSGEVSGANVLTF. Here the CDR3 DNA reads TGTGCCAGCAGTGGGGAAGTATCTGGGGCCAACGTCCTGACTTTC.

The chain carries TRBV7-3 and TRBJ2-3; 9 bases are a match to TRBD2. J gave up 2 bases and V 4 bases, and 7 bases lay outside the gene matches. This CDR3 is built from 16 residues. Germline V gene sequence: CDR1 SGHTA, CDR2 FQGTGA. CDR3 coding DNA: TGTGCCAGCAGCTCGCGAGCGGGAGGCCCCACAGATACGCAGTATTTT. Translating gives CASSSRAGGPTDTQYF.

The V and J genes are TRBV27 and TRBJ1-4, with 8 bases aligning to TRBD1. Trimming took 6 bases from V and 5 from J; bases not matched to a gene: 8. The CDR3 has 15 residues. Germline assignment: CDR1 MNHEY and CDR2 SMNVEV (reference sequence). Here the CDR3 DNA reads TGTGCCAGCAGCCCCGACAGGGGTGGGAATGAAAAACTGTTTTTT. It yields the protein CASSPDRGGNEKLFF.

V and J are TRBV5-6 and TRBJ1-2, with D unresolved. In germline, CDR1 is SGHDT, CDR2 YYEEEE. The V end lost 0 bases, the J end lost 5 bases, and 8 bases lay between the germline ends. The CDR3 totals 13 residues. CDR3 bases: TGTGCCAGCAGCTTGGGGACTGCTTATGGCTACACCTTC. Protein product: CASSLGTAYGYTF.

The V call is TRBV30, the J call TRBJ2-2, with 9 positions matching TRBD1. The length of the CDR3 is 14 residues. The trim removed 3 bases at V and 4 bases at J, leaving 3 bases unmatched. CDR1 is GTSNPN and CDR2 is SVGIG in the germline V gene (reference sequence). CDR3 DNA: TGTGCCTGGAGCCTGACAGGGGGCACCGGGGAGCTGTTTTTT. It is translated as CAWSLTGGTGELFF.

V is TRBV25-1 and J is TRBJ1-2, with a possible D match to TRBD1 (5 bases). The germline CDR1 and CDR2 sequences are MGHDK and SYGVNS. This CDR3 is built from 16 residues. Trimming removed 10 bases at V and 4 bases at J, with 25 bases between. In DNA, the CDR3 is TGTGCCAACTACCTGGGGGGGAATGCTTTGGGCTATGGCTACACCTTC. Its translation: CANYLGGNALGYGYTF.

With regard to this clone: Additional DNA sequences in this sample encode the identical CDR3. The chain has TRBV18 and TRBJ2-3, with 13 bases lining up with TRBD2. CDR1 and CDR2 (germline): KGHSH, LQKENI. The CDR3 contains 16 residues. V gave up 3 bases and J gave up 3 bases; unmatched junction bases: 3. This CDR3 is CASSPRTSGSTDTQYF. Here the CDR3 DNA reads TGTGCCAGCTCACCTAGGACTAGCGGGAGTACAGATACGCAGTATTTT.

The chain uses TRBV11-3 and TRBJ2-3; D ambiguous. CDR1 is SGHNT, CDR2 YENEEA, per germline. The length of the CDR3 is 15 residues. V was trimmed by 0 bases and J by 5 bases, leaving 12 bases between them. CDR3 sequence reads: CASSLEGVAGDTQYF. Written as DNA, the CDR3 is TGTGCCAGCAGCTTAGAAGGAGTAGCAGGAGATACGCAGTATTTT. Using reference TRBV11-3 and TRBJ2-3 for the parts outside the CDR3, the full variable domain is EAGVVQSPRYKIIEKKQPVAFWCNPISGHNTLYWYLQNLGQGPELLIRYENEEAVDDSQLPKDRFSAERLKGVDSTLKIQPAELGDSAVYLCASSLEGVAGDTQYFGPGTRLTVL.

This chain links TRBV18 with TRBJ2-5; D unresolved. CDR1 is KGHSH and CDR2 is LQKENI in the germline V gene. The length of the CDR3 is 16 residues. Trimming stripped 6 bases from V and 5 bases from J, with 22 bases between. The chain's CDR3 is CASSTSPPVWAETQYF. The DNA for the CDR3 is TGTGCCAGCTCCACCTCACCGCCGGTGTGGGCGGAGACCCAGTACTTC. Filled out from reference TRBV18 and TRBJ2-5, the complete variable domain reads NAGVMQNPRHLVRRRGQEARLRCSPMKGHSHVYWYRQLPEEGLKFMVYLQKENIIDESGMPKERFSAEFPKEGPSILRIQQVVRGDSAAYFCASSTSPPVWAETQYFGPGTRLLVL.

CDR3 region: CASSIQGWDTEAFF. Here the CDR3 DNA reads TGTGCCAGCAGCATACAGGGATGGGACACTGAAGCTTTCTTT. The chain has TRBV28 and TRBJ1-1; TRBD1 is a possible D gene (6 bases). Per the germline V gene, CDR1 is MDHEN and CDR2 is SYDVKM. This CDR3 contains 14 residues. V gave up 6 bases and J gave up 3 bases, with 14 bases separating them.

V usage is TRBV15 and J usage is TRBJ2-3; 12 nucleotides match TRBD2. CDR3 length: 17 residues. J lost 2 bases, V lost 0 bases, and 3 bases had no gene match. Germline V gene lookup returns CDR1 LNHNV and CDR2 YYDKDF (reference sequence). The CDR3 loop reads CATSRDLAGGNTDTQYF. The CDR3 coding sequence is TGTGCCACCAGCAGAGACCTAGCGGGAGGGAACACAGATACGCAGTATTTT. The complete variable domain, with remaining parts taken from reference TRBV15 and TRBJ2-3, reads DAMVIQNPRYQVTQFGKPVTLSCSQTLNHNVMYWYQQKSSQAPKLLFHYYDKDFNNEADTPDNFQSRRPNTSFCFLDIRSPGLGDTAMYLCATSRDLAGGNTDTQYFGPGTRLTVL.

In regard to this clone: This clone may be a read error of a much larger clone one base away. V usage is TRBV7-2 and J usage is TRBJ2-3; unclear D gene. The germline V and J ends were trimmed by 0 bases and 4 bases, with 2 bases remaining between them. The CDR3 covers 12 residues. Looked up from germline, CDR1 is SGHTA and CDR2 is FQGNSA. The DNA of the CDR3 is TGTGCCAGCAGCTTAGCCGCAGATACGCAGTATTTT. It encodes CASSLAADTQYF.

The chain couples TRBV9 to TRBJ1-1; D call uncertain. Germline assignment: CDR1 SGDLS and CDR2 YYNGEE. The CDR3 has 14 amino acids. The germline V and J ends were trimmed by 2 bases and 10 bases, with 18 bases remaining between them. CDR3 nucleotide sequence: TGTGCCAGCAGCGTCGCGACAACCGGTCGGGGAGCTTTCTTT. Encoded protein: CASSVATTGRGAFF.

This rearrangement joins TRBV6-6 to TRBJ2-7; TRBD1 matches at 7 bases. V gave up 2 bases and J gave up 0 bases; unmatched junction bases: 1. Germline assignment: CDR1 MNHNY and CDR2 SVGAGI (reference sequence). The CDR3 contains 14 residues. The chain's CDR3 is CASSYGQDSYEQYF. CDR3 nucleotides: TGTGCCAGCAGTTACGGACAGGACTCCTACGAGCAGTACTTC.

This rearrangement joins TRBV21-1 to TRBJ2-5; the table assigns TRBD2, which was not confirmed against the DNA. TRBV21-1 is deemed a pseudogene. The CDR3 has 17 amino acids. CDR3: CASSKGCGSVKQETQYF. In DNA form, the CDR3 reads TGTGCCAGCAGCAAAGGGTGCGGGAGCGTAAAACAAGAGACCCAGTACTTC.

In this sample, this clone turned up a few times. The DNA for the CDR3 is TGTGCCAGCAGCCAAGATCTGGGTAGCTCGGACGAGCAGTACTTC. This encodes CASSQDLGSSDEQYF. The chain joins TRBV4-2 to TRBJ2-7; D is undetermined. This CDR3 is built from 15 residues. Trimming removed 0 bases from V and 5 bases from J, with 14 bases in between. Germline V gene lookup returns CDR1 LGHNA and CDR2 YNFKEQ.